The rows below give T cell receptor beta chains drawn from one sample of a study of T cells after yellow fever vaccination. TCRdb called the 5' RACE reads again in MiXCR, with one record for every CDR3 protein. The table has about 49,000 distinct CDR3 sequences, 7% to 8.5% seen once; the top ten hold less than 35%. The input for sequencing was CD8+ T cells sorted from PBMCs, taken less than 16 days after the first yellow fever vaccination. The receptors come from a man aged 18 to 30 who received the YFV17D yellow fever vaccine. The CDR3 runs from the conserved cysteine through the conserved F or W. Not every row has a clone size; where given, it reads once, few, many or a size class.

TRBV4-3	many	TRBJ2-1	CASSPGTANYNEQFF
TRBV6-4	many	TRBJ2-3	CASKRGEHTDTQYF
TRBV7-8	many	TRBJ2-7	CASSPPAQDRGRWEQYF
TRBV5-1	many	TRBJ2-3	CASSADSAGDTQYF
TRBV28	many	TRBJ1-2	CASSFSGGINYGYTF
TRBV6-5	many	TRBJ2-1	CASSYTRGGPNEQFF
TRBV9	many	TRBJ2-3	CASSRPGTGGGMTDTQYF
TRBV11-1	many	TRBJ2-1	CASNLAGGYNEQFF
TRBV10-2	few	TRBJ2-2	CASGTGGPGELFF
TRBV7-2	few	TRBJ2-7	CASSQTSGGVYEQYF
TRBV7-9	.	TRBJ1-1	CASSDDRATEAFF
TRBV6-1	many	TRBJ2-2	CASSPAGANTGELFF
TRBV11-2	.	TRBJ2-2	CASSLWDQTGELFF
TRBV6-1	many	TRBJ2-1	CASSVRGPYNEQFF
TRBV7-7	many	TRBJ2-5	CASSLRKSETQYF
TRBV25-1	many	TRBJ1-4	CASSLGGYGKLFF
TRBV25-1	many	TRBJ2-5	CASRGQGIPQETQYF
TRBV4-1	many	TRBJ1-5	CASSQDSGRNQPQHF
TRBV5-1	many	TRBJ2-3	CASRGTNADTQYF
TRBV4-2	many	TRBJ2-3	CASSQISGGAEDTQYF
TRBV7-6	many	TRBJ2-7	CASSPPGTGYYEQYF
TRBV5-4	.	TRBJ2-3	CASSHEGRGTDTQYF
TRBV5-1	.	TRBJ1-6	CASSLGTAFLDNSPLHF
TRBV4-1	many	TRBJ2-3	CASSPGGGERGTADTQYF
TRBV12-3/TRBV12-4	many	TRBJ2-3	CASSPSGGGPDTQYF
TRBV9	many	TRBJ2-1	CASSVALRGPSYNEQFF
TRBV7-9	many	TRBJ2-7	CASSSTGSEQYF
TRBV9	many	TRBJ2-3	CASSPRGSGGPTDTQYF
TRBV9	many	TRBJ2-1	CASNPRGVDNEQFF
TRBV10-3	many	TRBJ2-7	CAISGTDRGTHEQYF